One and the same sample provided the 32 T cell receptor beta chains below, sequenced in a study of blood T cell repertoires in COVID-19. Method: immunoSEQ multiplex PCR; TCRdb's copy keeps in-frame clones and lacks some. Among 150,000 to 190,000 clones listed, approximately 79% were seen once. Material for sequencing was PBMCs or T cells enriched from blood (not recorded which). The receptors shown here come from a man in his fifties who had recovered from COVID-19.

The gene calls are TRBV6-5 and TRBJ1-1; D uncertain. The CDR3 has 15 residues. Germline CDR1 is MNHEY and CDR2 is SVGAGI. V was pared by 4 bases and J by 2 bases, with 14 bases between. As DNA, the CDR3 is TGTGCCAGCAGTTTCCGGGAAGGAGAAAACACTGAAGCTTTCTTT. Encoded protein: CASSFREGENTEAFF.

This clone was observed a single time. DNA of the CDR3: TGTGCCAGCAGCTCGGAGCGGGGGGGCACAGATACGCAGTATTTT. Translation: CASSSERGGTDTQYF. The chain employs TRBV11-2 and TRBJ2-3, with 9 bases aligning to TRBD2. CDR1 is SGHAT and CDR2 is FQNNGV in the germline V gene. V shed 4 bases and J 1 base; nucleotides not matched to a gene: 3. The length of the CDR3 is 15 residues.

On this clone itself: Distinct nucleotide sequences in the sample also encode this CDR3. This chain uses TRBV30 with TRBJ2-7, with 8 bases fitting TRBD1. CDR1 and CDR2 from the germline V gene are GTSNPN and SVGIG (reference sequence). Trimming took 2 bases from V and 3 from J; bases not matched to a gene: 6. The CDR3 consists of 14 residues. The CDR3 spells CAWSTGQGSYEQYF. DNA for the CDR3: TGTGCCTGGAGTACCGGACAGGGTAGCTACGAGCAGTACTTC.

This chain connects TRBV6-1 to TRBJ1-5; D ambiguous. V gave up 3 bases and J gave up 6 bases, with 9 bases separating them. The CDR3 totals 13 residues. Germline V lookup: CDR1 MNHNS, CDR2 SASEGT. The CDR3 sequence is CASSDTRSQPQHF. CDR3 DNA: TGTGCCAGCAGTGACACGCGGAGTCAGCCCCAGCATTTT.

The chain links TRBV3-1 (or the pseudogene TRBV3-2) to TRBJ2-5, with D maybe TRBD2 (5 bases). Trimming removed 1 base at V and 9 bases at J, with 12 bases between. The CDR3 covers 13 residues. From germline, CDR1 is LGHDT and CDR2 YNNKEL (reference sequence). The CDR3 reads CASSQGTRGPQYF. In DNA, the CDR3 is TGTGCCAGCAGCCAAGGGACCAGAGGGCCCCAGTACTTC.

This clone turned up a few times. V gene TRBV27 combines with J gene TRBJ2-2; 9 bases match TRBD1. The J segment lost 5 bases and the V segment lost 3 bases, leaving 7 bases of the junction unmatched. The CDR3 loop spans 16 amino acids. Germline V CDR1 and CDR2: MNHEY, SMNVEV (reference sequence). The CDR3 sequence: CASSFHAQGATGELFF. CDR3 DNA: TGTGCCAGCAGTTTTCACGCACAGGGGGCGACCGGGGAGCTGTTTTTT.

This chain joins TRBV5-4 and TRBJ1-3; 8 bases map to TRBD1. CDR1 is SGHNT, CDR2 YYREEE, per germline (reference sequence). This CDR3 is 17 amino acids long. J gave up 0 bases and V 4 bases, and 9 bases lay outside the gene matches. This CDR3 reads CASSRRTGRGSGNTIYF. The CDR3 nucleotides are TGTGCCAGCAGCAGGCGGACAGGGAGGGGCTCTGGAAACACCATATATTTT.

The chain links TRBV9 to TRBJ2-5; tentative D call: TRBD2 (6 bases). Germline V gives CDR1 SGDLS, CDR2 YYNGEE. Trimming stripped 0 bases from V and 5 bases from J, with 11 bases between. The length of the CDR3 is 14 residues. Here the CDR3 reads CASSVGGGMETQYF. The CDR3 nucleotides are TGTGCCAGCAGCGTAGGTGGAGGGATGGAGACCCAGTACTTC.

The CDR3 DNA is TGTGCCAGCAGCTATAGTGGGGAGGCTGAGCAGTTCTTC. This codes for CASSYSGEAEQFF. This chain connects TRBV4-2 to TRBJ2-1; tentative D call: TRBD2 (6 bases). The V end was cut by 5 bases, the J end by 9 bases, with 14 bases between. Germline CDR1 and CDR2: LGHNA and YNFKEQ. CDR3 length equals 13 residues.

The chain carries TRBV3-1 (or the pseudogene TRBV3-2) and TRBJ1-5; D is undetermined. V lost 4 bases to trimming and J lost 4 bases, with 11 bases between them. Germline lookup yields CDR1 LGHDT and CDR2 YNNKEL (reference sequence). This CDR3 spans 14 amino acids. CDR3 in DNA: TGTGCCAGCAGCCTCGGGGAAGGGAATCAGCCCCAGCATTTT. Its translation: CASSLGEGNQPQHF.

The chain uses TRBV19 and TRBJ1-1; 7 bases match TRBD1. The germline gives CDR1 LNHDA, CDR2 SQIVND (reference sequence). This CDR3 has 14 residues. J was trimmed by 1 base and V by 4 bases; bases with no gene match: 3. CDR3 sequence reads: CASSKQGTNTEAFF. Here the CDR3 DNA reads TGTGCCAGTAGTAAACAGGGGACGAACACTGAAGCTTTCTTT. The variable domain in full, with the rest retrieved from reference TRBV19 and TRBJ1-1, is DGGITQSPKYLFRKEGQNVTLSCEQNLNHDAMYWYRQDPGQGLRLIYYSQIVNDFQKGDIAEGYSVSREKKESFPLTVTSAQKNPTAFYLCASSKQGTNTEAFFGQGTRLTVV.

This chain joins TRBV2 and TRBJ2-3; no clear D. Trimming took 2 bases from V and 7 from J, leaving 4 bases between them. The germline CDR1 and CDR2 sequences are SNHLY and FYNNEI. This CDR3 spans 11 amino acids. The CDR3 region is CASSESYTQYF. The CDR3 region has the DNA TGTGCCAGCAGTGAATCTTATACGCAGTATTTT.

This rearrangement joins TRBV12-3 or TRBV12-4 to TRBJ2-1; the D gene is possibly TRBD1 (7 bases). There are 12 residues in the CDR3. The ends were cut back, 8 bases at V and 8 bases at J, with 13 bases in the middle. The DNA for the CDR3 is TGTGCCAGCGGGCAGGGGGGATATGAGCAGTTCTTC. It specifies CASGQGGYEQFF.

The V call is TRBV18, the J call TRBJ2-6; TRBD1 agrees at 10 bases. Germline values: CDR1 KGHSH, CDR2 LQKENI. J was trimmed by 1 base and V by 6 bases; bases with no gene match: 3. This CDR3 has 16 residues. CDR3 nucleotides: TGTGCCAGCTCCAGACAGGGGGCTTCTGGGGCCAACGTCCTGACTTTC. Amino acid sequence: CASSRQGASGANVLTF.

This clone was detected many times. This chain links TRBV28 with TRBJ1-5; unclear D gene. This CDR3 is 17 amino acids long. With 6 bases removed from V and 0 bases from J, the gap between germline ends came to 18 bases. In germline, CDR1 is MDHEN, CDR2 SYDVKM. The CDR3 reads CASRAEDRVYSNQPQHF. The CDR3 DNA is TGTGCCAGCAGGGCGGAGGACCGAGTGTATAGCAATCAGCCCCAGCATTTT.

The chain is built from TRBV7-9 and TRBJ1-3, with a possible D match to TRBD1 (5 bases). Germline assignment: CDR1 SEHNR and CDR2 FQNEAQ (reference sequence). With 1 base removed from V and 2 bases from J, the gap between germline ends came to 12 bases. The CDR3 spans 16 residues. CDR3 bases: TGTGCCAGCAGCTTAGGGGGCGGAGGGGCTGGAAACACCATATATTTT. Its translation: CASSLGGGGAGNTIYF.

V is TRBV28 and J is TRBJ2-5, with 10 bases matching TRBD2. V was clipped by 5 bases and J by 5 bases; unmatched bases: 14. This CDR3 has 17 residues. Germline assignment: CDR1 MDHEN and CDR2 SYDVKM. The CDR3 nucleotides are TGTGCCAGCAGTGCCCCGGGGGAGCGGGGGGGCCGGGAGACCCAGTACTTC. Protein: CASSAPGERGGRETQYF.

V and J are TRBV7-2 and TRBJ2-5; 11 bases are shared with TRBD2. The CDR3 contains 16 residues. Germline-derived CDR1 and CDR2 are SGHTA and FQGNSA. Trimming took 5 bases from V and 7 from J; bases not matched to a gene: 12. CDR3 sequence: CASSLISGGVLRTQYF. The CDR3 DNA sequence: TGTGCCAGCAGCCTGATTAGCGGGGGGGTTCTACGGACCCAGTACTTC.

This chain uses TRBV2 with TRBJ2-7, with 9 bases aligning to TRBD1. This CDR3 region has 14 residues. V gave up 4 bases and J gave up 7 bases; unmatched junction bases: 8. The germline V gene encodes CDR1 SNHLY and CDR2 FYNNEI. The CDR3 DNA sequence: TGTGCCAGCAGTGTAATACAGGGGGCGGGAGAGCAGTACTTC. This codes for CASSVIQGAGEQYF.

The V call is TRBV19, the J call TRBJ1-1, with D perhaps matching TRBD1 (5 bases). Trimming stripped 3 bases from V and 4 bases from J, with 15 bases between. The CDR3 runs to 15 residues. The V gene's germline CDR1 is LNHDA and CDR2 SQIVND (reference sequence). The CDR3 loop is CASSMGRRSGTEAFF. DNA of the CDR3: TGTGCCAGTAGTATGGGGCGCAGGTCAGGCACTGAAGCTTTCTTT.

The J gene is TRBJ1-5, the V gene TRBV19; no clear D. Trimming stripped 7 bases from V and 2 bases from J, with 9 bases between. The CDR3 is made up of 13 amino acids. Germline V gene sequence: CDR1 LNHDA, CDR2 SQIVND (reference sequence). CDR3 loop: CASIPGRNQPQHF. CDR3 DNA sequence: TGTGCCAGTATCCCGGGTCGCAATCAGCCCCAGCATTTT.

The V call is TRBV30, the J call TRBJ2-1; 9 positions agree with TRBD2. V was clipped by 1 base and J by 6 bases; unmatched bases: 10. Germline CDR1 GTSNPN, CDR2 SVGIG (reference sequence). The CDR3 is 16 residues long. CDR3 loop: CAWSDTLAGALNEQFF. CDR3 in DNA: TGTGCCTGGAGTGATACCTTAGCGGGGGCACTCAATGAGCAGTTCTTC.

This sequence joins TRBV5-1 and TRBJ2-2; weak D call: TRBD2 (6 bases). Germline-derived CDR1 and CDR2 are SGHRS and YFSETQ. The CDR3 extends over 15 amino acids. The ends were cut back, 2 bases at V and 2 bases at J, with 10 bases in the middle. DNA for the CDR3: TGCGCCAGCAGCTTCCGGGACTTAAACACCGGGGAGCTGTTTTTT. This gives the protein CASSFRDLNTGELFF.

The rearrangement joins TRBV5-1 to TRBJ1-4, with 8 bases lining up with TRBD1. This CDR3 comprises 15 residues. Germline-derived CDR1 and CDR2 are SGHRS and YFSETQ. V lost 4 bases to trimming and J lost 3 bases; unmatched junction nucleotides: 5. CDR3 coding DNA: TGCGCCAGCAGCACCGGGACAGGACCTAATGAAAAACTGTTTTTT. Protein: CASSTGTGPNEKLFF.

The genes are TRBV18 and TRBJ1-4; a weak D match, TRBD1 (5 bases). Trimming stripped 4 bases from V and 8 bases from J, with 14 bases between. The CDR3 loop spans 14 amino acids. Germline loops: CDR1 KGHSH, CDR2 LQKENI. The CDR3 DNA reads as TGTGCCAGCTCACAGGGACGGGAGAGAGAAAAACTGTTTTTT. Amino acids: CASSQGREREKLFF.

This clone was seen a few times. This chain connects TRBV2 to TRBJ2-1; TRBD2 might be the D (6 bases). Germline V gene lookup returns CDR1 SNHLY and CDR2 FYNNEI. The CDR3 is 15 residues long. Trimming stripped 2 bases from V and 8 bases from J, with 16 bases between. The CDR3 DNA follows: TGTGCCAGCAGTGAAAGCCTAGCGAGGACGGATGAGCAGTTCTTC. This encodes CASSESLARTDEQFF.

For the CDR3, the DNA is TGTGCCAGCAGTGAAGACCCAACGGGGACCGGGGAGCTGTTTTTT. It yields the protein CASSEDPTGTGELFF. The chain joins TRBV2 to TRBJ2-2; D possibly corresponds to TRBD2 (5 bases). V lost 1 base and J lost 5, with 11 bases in between. Germline assignment: CDR1 SNHLY and CDR2 FYNNEI. This CDR3 contains 15 residues.

V and J are TRBV19 and TRBJ2-7; TRBD1 matches at 10 bases. V shed 4 bases, J shed 1 base, and the junction held 10 bases outside the gene matches. Looked up from germline, CDR1 is LNHDA and CDR2 is SQIVND (reference sequence). The CDR3 has 17 residues. CDR3 amino acids: CASSKGTGAILSYEQYF. CDR3 bases: TGTGCCAGTAGTAAAGGGACAGGGGCCATTTTGTCCTACGAGCAGTACTTC.

The chain recombines TRBV19 with TRBJ1-2; 8 bases are a match to TRBD1. CDR1 and CDR2 from the germline V gene are LNHDA and SQIVND (reference sequence). CDR3 length: 19 amino acids. J gave up 3 bases and V 5 bases, and 20 bases lay outside the gene matches. The DNA of the CDR3 is TGTGCCAGTAGTTCCCCCCTTGGGACAGGCCCCGCGGTTGACTATGGCTACACCTTC. It translates to CASSSPLGTGPAVDYGYTF. The full variable domain, rest sourced from reference TRBV19 and TRBJ1-2, is DGGITQSPKYLFRKEGQNVTLSCEQNLNHDAMYWYRQDPGQGLRLIYYSQIVNDFQKGDIAEGYSVSREKKESFPLTVTSAQKNPTAFYLCASSSPLGTGPAVDYGYTFGSGTRLTVV.

The chain couples TRBV13 to TRBJ1-4, with D tentatively TRBD1 (6 bases). Germline V CDR1 and CDR2: PRHDT, FYEKMQ (reference sequence). This CDR3 has 14 residues. V gave up 5 bases and J gave up 4 bases, with 11 bases separating them. In DNA form, the CDR3 reads TGTGCCAGCAGCCCCGGGACATTTAATGAAAAACTGTTTTTT. As protein: CASSPGTFNEKLFF.

This rearrangement joins TRBV18 to TRBJ1-6; TRBD1 might be the D (5 bases). V was pared by 3 bases and J by 10 bases, with 13 bases between. This CDR3 is 14 amino acids long. Germline V gene lookup returns CDR1 KGHSH and CDR2 LQKENI. CDR3 region: CASSPQGAGSPLHF. Here the CDR3 DNA reads TGTGCCAGCTCACCCCAGGGAGCGGGGTCACCCCTCCACTTT. Combining the CDR3 with reference TRBV18 and TRBJ1-6 gives the whole variable domain NAGVMQNPRHLVRRRGQEARLRCSPMKGHSHVYWYRQLPEEGLKFMVYLQKENIIDESGMPKERFSAEFPKEGPSILRIQQVVRGDSAAYFCASSPQGAGSPLHFGNGTRLTVT.

The chain has TRBV6-1 and TRBJ1-5; 10 nucleotides align to TRBD1. Germline V lookup: CDR1 MNHNS, CDR2 SASEGT. The CDR3 runs 16 residues. Germline trimming cut 2 bases from V and 6 bases from J; bases unmatched to any gene: 7. This CDR3 is CASSEWAGQGRQPQHF. The CDR3 DNA sequence: TGTGCCAGCAGTGAATGGGCGGGACAGGGGCGTCAGCCCCAGCATTTT.